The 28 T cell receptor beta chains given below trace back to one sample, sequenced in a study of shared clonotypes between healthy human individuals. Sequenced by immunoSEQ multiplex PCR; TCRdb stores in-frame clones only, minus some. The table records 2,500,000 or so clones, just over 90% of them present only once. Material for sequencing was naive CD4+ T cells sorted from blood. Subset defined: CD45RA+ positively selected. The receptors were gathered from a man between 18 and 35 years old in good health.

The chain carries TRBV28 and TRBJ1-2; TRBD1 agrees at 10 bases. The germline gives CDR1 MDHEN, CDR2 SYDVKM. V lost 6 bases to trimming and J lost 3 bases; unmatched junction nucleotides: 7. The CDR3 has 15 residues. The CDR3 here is CASRPRDRGHYGYTF. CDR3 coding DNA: TGTGCCAGCAGACCCCGGGACAGGGGACACTATGGCTACACCTTC.

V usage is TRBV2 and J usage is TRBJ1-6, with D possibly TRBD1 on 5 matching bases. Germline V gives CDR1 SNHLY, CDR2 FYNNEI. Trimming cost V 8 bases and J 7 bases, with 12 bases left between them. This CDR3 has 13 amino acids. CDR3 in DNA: TGTGCCAGCGGGCAGGGCCCGAATTCACCCCTCCACTTT. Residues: CASGQGPNSPLHF.

Written as DNA, the CDR3 is TGTGCCAGCTCACCACCGACAGGGGGCGACGGCATGAACACTGAAGCTTTCTTT. Translating it yields CASSPPTGGDGMNTEAFF. The chain employs TRBV18 and TRBJ1-1; 10 bases map to TRBD1. CDR1 is KGHSH and CDR2 is LQKENI in the germline V gene. Trimming cost V 0 bases and J 0 bases; bases outside gene matches: 7. This CDR3 region has 18 residues.

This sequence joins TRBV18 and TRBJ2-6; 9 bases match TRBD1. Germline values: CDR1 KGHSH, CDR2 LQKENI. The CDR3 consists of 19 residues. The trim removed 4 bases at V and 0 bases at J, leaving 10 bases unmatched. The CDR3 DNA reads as TGTGCCAGCTCACTAACAACCGGGACAGGGTTCTCTGGGGCCAACGTCCTGACTTTC. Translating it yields CASSLTTGTGFSGANVLTF.

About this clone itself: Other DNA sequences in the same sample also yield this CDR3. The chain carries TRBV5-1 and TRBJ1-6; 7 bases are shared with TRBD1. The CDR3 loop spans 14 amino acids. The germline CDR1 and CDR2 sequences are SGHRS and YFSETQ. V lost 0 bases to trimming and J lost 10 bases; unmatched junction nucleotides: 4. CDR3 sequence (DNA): TGCGCCAGCAGCTTGGGACAGGGAATCTCACCCCTCCACTTT. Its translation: CASSLGQGISPLHF.

The CDR3 is CASSPQGFYEQYF. Written as DNA, the CDR3 is TGTGCCAGCAGTCCCCAGGGTTTCTACGAGCAGTACTTC. The chain recombines TRBV2 with TRBJ2-7, with a tentative D call TRBD1 (5 bases). From germline, CDR1 is SNHLY and CDR2 FYNNEI. The CDR3 contains 13 residues. With 5 bases removed from V and 3 bases from J, the gap between germline ends came to 11 bases. Drawing the rest from reference TRBV2 and TRBJ2-7, the complete variable domain is EPEVTQTPSHQVTQMGQEVILRCVPISNHLYFYWYRQILGQKVEFLVSFYNNEISEKSEIFDDQFSVERPDGSNFTLKIRSTKLEDSAMYFCASSPQGFYEQYFGPGTRLTVT.

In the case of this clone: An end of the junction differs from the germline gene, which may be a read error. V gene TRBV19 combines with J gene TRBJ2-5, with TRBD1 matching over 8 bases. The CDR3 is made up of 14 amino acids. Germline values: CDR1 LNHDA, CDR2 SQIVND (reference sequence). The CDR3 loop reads CASSIDLWSGGGNF. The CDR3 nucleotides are TGTGCCAGTAGTATAGATCTGTGGTCAGGGGGCGGAAACTTC.

The CDR3 sequence: CASSSPREGPYEQYF. CDR3 bases: TGTGCCAGCAGTTCCCCGCGGGAGGGCCCCTACGAGCAGTACTTC. This chain connects TRBV6-5 to TRBJ2-7; TRBD2 matches at 9 bases. Germline CDR1 reads MNHEY; CDR2 reads SVGAGI. The junction had 6 bases not matched to a gene; V was cut back by 4 bases and J by 2 bases. The CDR3 sequence is 15 residues long.

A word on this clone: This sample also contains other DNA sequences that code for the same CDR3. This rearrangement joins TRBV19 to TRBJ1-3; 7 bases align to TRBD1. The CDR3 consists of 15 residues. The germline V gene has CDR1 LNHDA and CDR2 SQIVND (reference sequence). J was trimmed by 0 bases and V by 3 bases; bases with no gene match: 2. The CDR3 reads CASSMGQSSGNTIYF. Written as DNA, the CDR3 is TGTGCCAGTAGTATGGGACAGAGCTCTGGAAACACCATATATTTT.

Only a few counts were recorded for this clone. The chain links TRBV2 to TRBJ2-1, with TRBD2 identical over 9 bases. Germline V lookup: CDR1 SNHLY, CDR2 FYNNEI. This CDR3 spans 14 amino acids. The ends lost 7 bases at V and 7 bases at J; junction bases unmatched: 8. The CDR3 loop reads CASISGLARNEQFF. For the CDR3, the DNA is TGTGCCAGCATCTCAGGACTAGCGCGGAATGAGCAGTTCTTC.

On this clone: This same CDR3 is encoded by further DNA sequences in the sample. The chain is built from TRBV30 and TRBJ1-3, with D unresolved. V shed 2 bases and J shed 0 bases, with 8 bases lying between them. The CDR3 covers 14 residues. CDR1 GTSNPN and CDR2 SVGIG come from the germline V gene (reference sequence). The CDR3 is CAWSPGASGNTIYF. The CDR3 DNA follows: TGTGCCTGGAGTCCTGGCGCCTCTGGAAACACCATATATTTT.

CDR3 bases: TGTGCCTGGAGTGGGTGGGGAGGTGGCTACACCTTC. Translation: CAWSGWGGGYTF. V and J are TRBV30 and TRBJ1-2; D gene uncertain. Germline V gene sequence: CDR1 GTSNPN, CDR2 SVGIG (reference sequence). Trimming pared 1 base from V and 7 bases from J, leaving 10 bases between. The CDR3 consists of 12 residues.

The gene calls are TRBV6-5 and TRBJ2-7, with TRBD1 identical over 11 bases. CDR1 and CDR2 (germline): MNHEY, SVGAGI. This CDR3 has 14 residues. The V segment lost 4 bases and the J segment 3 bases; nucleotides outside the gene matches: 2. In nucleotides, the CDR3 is TGTGCCAGCAGTTCGGGACAGGGGGTCTACGAGCAGTACTTC. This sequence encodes CASSSGQGVYEQYF.

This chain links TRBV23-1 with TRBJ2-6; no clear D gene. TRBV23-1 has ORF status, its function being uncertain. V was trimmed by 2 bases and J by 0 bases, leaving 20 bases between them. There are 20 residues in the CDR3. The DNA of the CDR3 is TGCGCCAGCAGTCAACCCTCTAAGGAAAAGGAATCCTCTGGGGCCAACGTCCTGACTTTC. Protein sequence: CASSQPSKEKESSGANVLTF.

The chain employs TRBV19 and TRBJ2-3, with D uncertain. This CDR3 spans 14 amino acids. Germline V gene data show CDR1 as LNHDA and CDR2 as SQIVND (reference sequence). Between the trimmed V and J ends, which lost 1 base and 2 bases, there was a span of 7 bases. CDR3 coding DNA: TGTGCCAGTAGTATAGGGAGAGACACAGATACGCAGTATTTT. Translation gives CASSIGRDTDTQYF.

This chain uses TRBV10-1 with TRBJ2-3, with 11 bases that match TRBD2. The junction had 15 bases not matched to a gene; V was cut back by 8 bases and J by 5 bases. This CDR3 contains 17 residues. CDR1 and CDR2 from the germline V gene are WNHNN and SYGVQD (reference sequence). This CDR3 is CASAPSLAGGHEDTQYF. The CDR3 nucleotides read TGCGCCAGCGCCCCATCGTTAGCGGGAGGGCATGAAGATACGCAGTATTTT.

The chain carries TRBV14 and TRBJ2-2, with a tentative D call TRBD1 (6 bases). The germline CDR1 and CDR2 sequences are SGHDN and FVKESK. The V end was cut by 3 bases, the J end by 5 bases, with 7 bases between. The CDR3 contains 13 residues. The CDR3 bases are TGTGCCAGCAGCCAGCAGGGGACCGGGGAGCTGTTTTTT. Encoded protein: CASSQQGTGELFF.

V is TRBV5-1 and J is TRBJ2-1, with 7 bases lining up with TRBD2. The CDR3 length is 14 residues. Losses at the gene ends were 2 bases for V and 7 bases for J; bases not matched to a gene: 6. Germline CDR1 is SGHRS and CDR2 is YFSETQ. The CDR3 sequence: CASSFREARNEQFF. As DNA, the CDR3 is TGCGCCAGCAGCTTCCGGGAGGCGAGGAATGAGCAGTTCTTC.

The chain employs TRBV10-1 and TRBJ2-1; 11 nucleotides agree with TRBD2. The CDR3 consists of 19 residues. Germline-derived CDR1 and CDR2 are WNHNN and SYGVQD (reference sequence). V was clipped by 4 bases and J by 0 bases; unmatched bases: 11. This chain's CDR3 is CASSGAPGLAEGSYNEQFF. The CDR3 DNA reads TGCGCCAGCAGTGGAGCCCCGGGACTAGCGGAGGGCTCCTACAATGAGCAGTTCTTC.

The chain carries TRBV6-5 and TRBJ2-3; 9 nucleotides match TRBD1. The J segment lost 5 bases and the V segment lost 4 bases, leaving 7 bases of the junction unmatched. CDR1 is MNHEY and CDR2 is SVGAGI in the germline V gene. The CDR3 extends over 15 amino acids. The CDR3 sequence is CASSSPGQGGDTQYF. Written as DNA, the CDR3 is TGTGCCAGCAGTTCACCGGGACAGGGAGGAGATACGCAGTATTTT.

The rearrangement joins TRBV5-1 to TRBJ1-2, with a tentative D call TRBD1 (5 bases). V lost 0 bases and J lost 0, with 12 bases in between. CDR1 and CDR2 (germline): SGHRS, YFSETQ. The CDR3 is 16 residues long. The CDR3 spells CASSLDSGGANYGYTF. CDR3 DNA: TGCGCCAGCAGCTTGGATTCAGGAGGGGCTAACTATGGCTACACCTTC.

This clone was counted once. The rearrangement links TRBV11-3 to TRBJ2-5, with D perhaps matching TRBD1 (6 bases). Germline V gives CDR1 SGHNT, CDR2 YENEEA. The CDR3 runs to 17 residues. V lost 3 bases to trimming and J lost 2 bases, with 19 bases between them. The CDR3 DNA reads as TGTGCCAGCAGCTTTGTTTCGCAGGCTAGGGGGCAAGAGACCCAGTACTTC. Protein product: CASSFVSQARGQETQYF.

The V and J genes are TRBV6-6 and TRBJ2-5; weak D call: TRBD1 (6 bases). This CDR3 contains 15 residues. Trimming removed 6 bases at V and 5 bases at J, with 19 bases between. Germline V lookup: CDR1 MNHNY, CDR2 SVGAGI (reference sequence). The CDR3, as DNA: TGTGCCAGCAGACCCCGGACAGACATAAGGGAGACCCAGTACTTC. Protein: CASRPRTDIRETQYF.

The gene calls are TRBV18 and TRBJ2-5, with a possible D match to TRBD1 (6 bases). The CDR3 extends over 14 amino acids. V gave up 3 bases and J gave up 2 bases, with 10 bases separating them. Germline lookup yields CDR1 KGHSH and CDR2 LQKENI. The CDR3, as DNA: TGTGCCAGCTCACCGGTCGGACAGCAAGAGACCCAGTACTTC. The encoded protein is CASSPVGQQETQYF.

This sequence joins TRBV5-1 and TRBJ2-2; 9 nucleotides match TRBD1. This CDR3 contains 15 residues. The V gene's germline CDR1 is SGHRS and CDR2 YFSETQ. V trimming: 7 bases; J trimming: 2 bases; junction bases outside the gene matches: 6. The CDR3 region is CASRWDRANTGELFF. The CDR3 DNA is TGCGCCAGCCGCTGGGACAGGGCTAACACCGGGGAGCTGTTTTTT.

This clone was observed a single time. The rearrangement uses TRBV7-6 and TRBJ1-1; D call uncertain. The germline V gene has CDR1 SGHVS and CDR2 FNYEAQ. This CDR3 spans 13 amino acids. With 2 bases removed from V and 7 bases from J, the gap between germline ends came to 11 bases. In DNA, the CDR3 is TGTGCCAGCAGCTTAAGAACCGGCCTTGAAGCTTTCTTT. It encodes CASSLRTGLEAFF.

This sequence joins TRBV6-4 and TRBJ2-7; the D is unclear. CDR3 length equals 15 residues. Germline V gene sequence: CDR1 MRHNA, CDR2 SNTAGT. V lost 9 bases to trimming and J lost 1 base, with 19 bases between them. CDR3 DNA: TGTGCCAGAACCCCGGGTGGCCATGTGTCCTACGAGCAGTACTTC. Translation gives CARTPGGHVSYEQYF.

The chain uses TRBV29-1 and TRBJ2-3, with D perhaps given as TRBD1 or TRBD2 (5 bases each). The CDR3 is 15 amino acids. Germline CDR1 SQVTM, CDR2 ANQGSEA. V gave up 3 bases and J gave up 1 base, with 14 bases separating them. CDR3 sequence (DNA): TGCAGCGTTGAGGGGGTCACAATGGGCACAGATACGCAGTATTTT. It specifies CSVEGVTMGTDTQYF.